This T cell receptor beta chain derives from a study of blood T cell repertoires in COVID-19. Across the whole study: Samples representing acute and convalescent COVID-19 were sourced from the United States, Italy and Spain. T cells, B-cell-depleted T cells, or PBMCs supplied cDNA or gDNA.

As processed by the authors: Reference gene primers were amplified, and this amplification served to estimate nucleated cell counts. Measured with immunoSEQ multiplex PCR; TCRdb has only the in-frame clones, and not every one. For V, J and clone size, that table is used; D and trimming come from the DNA. Found here are 200,000 to 250,000 clones, 85% to 90% of them singletons; the top ten hold 6.2%. CDR3 size: 15 residues. Germline V lookup: CDR1 LNHDA, CDR2 SQIVND (reference sequence). J was trimmed by 4 bases and V by 6 bases; bases with no gene match: 11. The sequenced sample was peripheral blood. The receptor was derived from a man aged 55 to 70 with acute or convalescent COVID-19. V gene TRBV19 combines with J gene TRBJ1-1, with 7 bases fitting TRBD1. DNA of the CDR3: TGTGCCAGTAGCCGGGACAGCGGCTCGGTCACTGAAGCTTTCTTT. Translation: CASSRDSGSVTEAFF.